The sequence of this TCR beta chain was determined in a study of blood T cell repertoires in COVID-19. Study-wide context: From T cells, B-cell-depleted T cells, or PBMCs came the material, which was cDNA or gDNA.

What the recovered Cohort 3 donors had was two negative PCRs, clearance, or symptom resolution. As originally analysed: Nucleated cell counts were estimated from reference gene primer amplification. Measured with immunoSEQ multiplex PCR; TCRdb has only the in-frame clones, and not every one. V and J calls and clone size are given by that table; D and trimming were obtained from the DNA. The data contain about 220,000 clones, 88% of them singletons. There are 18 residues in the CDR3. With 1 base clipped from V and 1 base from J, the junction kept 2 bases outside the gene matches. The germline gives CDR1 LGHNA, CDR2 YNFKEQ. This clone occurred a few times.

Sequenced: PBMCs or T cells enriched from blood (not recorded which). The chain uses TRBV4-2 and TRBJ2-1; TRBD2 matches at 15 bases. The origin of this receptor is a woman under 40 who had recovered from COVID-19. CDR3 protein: CASSQAGTSGGSYNEQFF. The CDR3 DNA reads TGTGCCAGCAGCCAAGCGGGGACTAGCGGGGGGTCCTACAATGAGCAGTTCTTC.